This TCR beta chain is drawn from a study of blood T cells in healthy people across ages. The CDR3 has 12 amino acids. The ends were cut back, 3 bases at V and 6 bases at J, with 9 bases in the middle. Germline V CDR1 and CDR2: DFQATT, SNEGSKA (reference sequence). Samples each had at least 5.5 micrograms of total RNA extracted. This clonotype was observed a few times. Primed by a sample-barcoded 5' primer and a J-beta primer mix, a second PCR proceeded for about 7 to 12 cycles. MiXCR, run by TCRdb on the 5' RACE reads, gives a single entry per CDR3 protein. Of approximately 1.5 million distinct CDR3 sequences in the sample, 35% to 45% were seen once.

The chain has TRBV20-1 and TRBJ1-5; the D is unclear. The specimen was blood. The TCR comes from a woman between 18 and 29 years old in good health. The CDR3 spells CSASKGGQPQHF. The CDR3 nucleotides read TGCAGTGCTAGTAAGGGTGGTCAGCCCCAGCATTTT.